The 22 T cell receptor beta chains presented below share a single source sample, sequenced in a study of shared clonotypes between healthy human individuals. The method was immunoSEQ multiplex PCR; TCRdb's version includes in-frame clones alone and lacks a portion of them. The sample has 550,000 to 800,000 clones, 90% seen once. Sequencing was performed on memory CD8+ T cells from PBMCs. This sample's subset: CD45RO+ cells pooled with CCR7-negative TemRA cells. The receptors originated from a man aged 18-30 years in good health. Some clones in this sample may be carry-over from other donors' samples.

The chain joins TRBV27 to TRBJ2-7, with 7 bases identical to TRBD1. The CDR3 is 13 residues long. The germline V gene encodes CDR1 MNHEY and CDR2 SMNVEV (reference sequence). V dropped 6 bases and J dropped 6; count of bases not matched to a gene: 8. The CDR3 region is CASRDKGAGEQYF. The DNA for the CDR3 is TGTGCCAGCAGAGACAAGGGGGCCGGCGAGCAGTACTTC.

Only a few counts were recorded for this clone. The CDR3 DNA reads as TGTGCCAGCAGTTTAACCGGGTACACCGGGGAGCTGTTTTTT. Protein product: CASSLTGYTGELFF. The rearrangement joins TRBV28 to TRBJ2-2; D remains ambiguous. The ends were cut back, 2 bases at V and 3 bases at J, with 7 bases in the middle. CDR1 is MDHEN and CDR2 is SYDVKM in the germline V gene. The CDR3 consists of 14 residues. Full variable domain (rest looked up from reference TRBV28 and TRBJ2-2): DVKVTQSSRYLVKRTGEKVFLECVQDMDHENMFWYRQDPGLGLRLIYFSYDVKMKEKGDIPEGYSVSREKKERFSLILESASTNQTSMYLCASSLTGYTGELFFGEGSRLTVL.

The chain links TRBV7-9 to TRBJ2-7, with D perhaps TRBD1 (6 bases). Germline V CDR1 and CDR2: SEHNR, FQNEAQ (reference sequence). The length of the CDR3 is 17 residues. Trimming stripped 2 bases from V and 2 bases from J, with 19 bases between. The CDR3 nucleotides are TGTGCCAGCAGCTTACCCACACAGGGAGCGAGCCCCTACGAGCAGTACTTC. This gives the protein CASSLPTQGASPYEQYF.

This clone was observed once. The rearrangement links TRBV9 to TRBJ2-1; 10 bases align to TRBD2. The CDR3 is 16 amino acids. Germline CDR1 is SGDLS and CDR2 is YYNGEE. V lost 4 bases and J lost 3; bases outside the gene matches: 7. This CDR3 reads CASSTEGLAIYNEQFF. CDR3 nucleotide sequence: TGTGCCAGCAGCACCGAGGGACTAGCGATCTACAATGAGCAGTTCTTC.

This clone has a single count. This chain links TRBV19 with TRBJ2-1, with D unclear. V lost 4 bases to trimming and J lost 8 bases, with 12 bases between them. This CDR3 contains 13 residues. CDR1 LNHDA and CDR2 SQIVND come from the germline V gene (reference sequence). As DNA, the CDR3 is TGTGCCAGTAGTAGTAGGGTGCCGGATGAGCAGTTCTTC. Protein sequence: CASSSRVPDEQFF.

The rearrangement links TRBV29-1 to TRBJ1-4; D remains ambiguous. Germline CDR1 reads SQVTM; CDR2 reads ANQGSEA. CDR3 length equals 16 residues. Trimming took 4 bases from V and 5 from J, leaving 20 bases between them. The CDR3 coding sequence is TGCAGCGTTGCATTGTCACTTGGAGCGGAAAATGAAAAACTGTTTTTT. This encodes CSVALSLGAENEKLFF.

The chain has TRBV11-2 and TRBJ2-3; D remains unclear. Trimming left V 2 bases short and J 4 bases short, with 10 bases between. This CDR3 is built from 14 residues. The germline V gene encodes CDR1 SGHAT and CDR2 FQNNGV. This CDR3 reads CASSLRQVPDTQYF. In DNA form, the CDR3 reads TGTGCCAGCAGCTTAAGGCAGGTCCCAGATACGCAGTATTTT.

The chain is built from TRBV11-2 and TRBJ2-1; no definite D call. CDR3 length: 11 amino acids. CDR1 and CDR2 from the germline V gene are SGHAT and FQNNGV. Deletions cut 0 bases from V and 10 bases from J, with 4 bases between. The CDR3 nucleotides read TGTGCCAGCAGCTTAGAGGGCGAGCAGTTCTTC. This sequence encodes CASSLEGEQFF.

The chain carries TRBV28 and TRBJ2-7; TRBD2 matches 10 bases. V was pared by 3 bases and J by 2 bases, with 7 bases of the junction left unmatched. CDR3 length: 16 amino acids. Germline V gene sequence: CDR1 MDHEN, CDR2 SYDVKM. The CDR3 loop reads CASSFGLAGEAYEQYF. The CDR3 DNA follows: TGTGCCAGCAGTTTTGGGCTAGCGGGAGAAGCCTACGAGCAGTACTTC.

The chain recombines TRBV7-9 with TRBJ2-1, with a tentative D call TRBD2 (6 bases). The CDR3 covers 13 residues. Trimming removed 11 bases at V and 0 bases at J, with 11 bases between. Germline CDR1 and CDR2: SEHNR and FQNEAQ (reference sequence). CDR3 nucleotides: TGTGCCGGGGGGAGTGGCTCCTACAATGAGCAGTTCTTC. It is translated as CAGGSGSYNEQFF.

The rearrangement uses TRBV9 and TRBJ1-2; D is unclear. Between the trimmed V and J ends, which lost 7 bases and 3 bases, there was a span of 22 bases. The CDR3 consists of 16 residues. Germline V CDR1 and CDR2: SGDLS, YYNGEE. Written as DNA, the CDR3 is TGTGCCAGCCGGGGTGGAAAAGTCCCAGAGGACTATGGCTACACCTTC. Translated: CASRGGKVPEDYGYTF.

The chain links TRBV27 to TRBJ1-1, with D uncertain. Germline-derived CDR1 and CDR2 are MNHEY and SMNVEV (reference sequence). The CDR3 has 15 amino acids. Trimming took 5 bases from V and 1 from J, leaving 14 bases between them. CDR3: CASSGRIGGNTEAFF. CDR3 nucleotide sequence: TGTGCCAGCAGTGGACGGATTGGTGGGAACACTGAAGCTTTCTTT.

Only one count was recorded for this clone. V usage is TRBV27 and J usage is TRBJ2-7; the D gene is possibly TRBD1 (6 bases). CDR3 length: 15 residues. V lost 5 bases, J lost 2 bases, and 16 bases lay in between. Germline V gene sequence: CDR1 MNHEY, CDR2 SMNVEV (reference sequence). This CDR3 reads CASSSSDRFAYEQYF. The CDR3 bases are TGTGCCAGCAGTAGCTCAGACAGGTTTGCCTACGAGCAGTACTTC.

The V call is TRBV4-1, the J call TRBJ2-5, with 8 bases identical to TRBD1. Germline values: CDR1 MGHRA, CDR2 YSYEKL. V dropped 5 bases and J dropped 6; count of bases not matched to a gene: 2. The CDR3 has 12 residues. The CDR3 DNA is TGCGCCAGCAGCGGACAGGGCAAGACCCAGTACTTC. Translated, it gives CASSGQGKTQYF.

Written as DNA, the CDR3 is TGTGCCAGCAGCCGGCGGGGTTGGGAGACCCAGTACTTC. Amino acid sequence: CASSRRGWETQYF. The chain couples TRBV5-6 to TRBJ2-5; the D gene is possibly TRBD2 (6 bases). Germline loops: CDR1 SGHDT, CDR2 YYEEEE. The CDR3 is 13 residues long. The V end was cut by 4 bases, the J end by 5 bases, with 12 bases between.

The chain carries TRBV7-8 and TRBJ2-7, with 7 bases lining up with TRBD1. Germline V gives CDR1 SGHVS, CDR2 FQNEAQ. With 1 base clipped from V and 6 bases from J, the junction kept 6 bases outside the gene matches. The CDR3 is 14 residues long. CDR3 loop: CASSLGTGVAEQYF. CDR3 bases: TGTGCCAGCAGCTTAGGAACAGGGGTTGCCGAGCAGTACTTC. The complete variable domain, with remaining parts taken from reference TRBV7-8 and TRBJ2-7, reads GAGVSQSPRYKVAKRGQDVALRCDPISGHVSLFWYQQALGQGPEFLTYFQNEAQLDKSGLPSDRFFAERPEGSVSTLKIQRTQQEDSAVYLCASSLGTGVAEQYFGPGTRLTVT.

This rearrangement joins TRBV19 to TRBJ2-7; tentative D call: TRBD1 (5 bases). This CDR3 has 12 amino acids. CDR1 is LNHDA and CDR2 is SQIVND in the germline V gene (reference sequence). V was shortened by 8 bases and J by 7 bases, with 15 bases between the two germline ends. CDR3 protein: CASYDRLGEQYF. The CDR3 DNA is TGTGCCAGTTACGACAGACTGGGGGAGCAGTACTTC.

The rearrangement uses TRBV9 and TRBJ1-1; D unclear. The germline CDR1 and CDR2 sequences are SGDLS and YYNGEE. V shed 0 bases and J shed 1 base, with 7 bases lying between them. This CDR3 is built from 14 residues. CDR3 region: CASSVEGRNTEAFF. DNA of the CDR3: TGTGCCAGCAGCGTAGAGGGCAGGAACACTGAAGCTTTCTTT.

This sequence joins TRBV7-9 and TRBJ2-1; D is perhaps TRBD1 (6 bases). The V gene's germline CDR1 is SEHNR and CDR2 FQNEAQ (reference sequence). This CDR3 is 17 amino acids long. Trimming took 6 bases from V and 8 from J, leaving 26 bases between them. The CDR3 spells CASSSLPGTLDAHEQFF. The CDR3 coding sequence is TGTGCCAGCAGTTCCCTACCCGGGACATTGGATGCCCATGAGCAGTTCTTC.

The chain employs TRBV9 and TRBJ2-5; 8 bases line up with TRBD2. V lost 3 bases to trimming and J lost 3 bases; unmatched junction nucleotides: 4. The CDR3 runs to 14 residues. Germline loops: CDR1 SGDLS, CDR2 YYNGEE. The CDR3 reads CASSAGTREETQYF. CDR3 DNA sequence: TGTGCCAGCAGCGCCGGGACTAGGGAAGAGACCCAGTACTTC.

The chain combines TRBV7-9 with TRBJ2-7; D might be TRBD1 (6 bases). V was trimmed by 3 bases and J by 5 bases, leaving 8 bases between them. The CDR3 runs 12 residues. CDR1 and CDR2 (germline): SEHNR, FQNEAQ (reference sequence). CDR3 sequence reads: CASSFHRDEQYF. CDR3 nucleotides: TGTGCCAGCAGCTTCCACAGGGACGAGCAGTACTTC.

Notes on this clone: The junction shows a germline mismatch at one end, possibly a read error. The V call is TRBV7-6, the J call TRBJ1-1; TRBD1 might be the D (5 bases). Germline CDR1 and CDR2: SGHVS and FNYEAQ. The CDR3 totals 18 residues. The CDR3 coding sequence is TGTACCAGCAGCGTCGGGACCGAAATAAGCCTCATGAACACTGAAGCTTTCTTT. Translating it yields CTSSVGTEISLMNTEAFF.